Presented here are 27 T cell receptor beta chains from one specimen sequenced in a study of T-cell memory formation after mild COVID-19. One entry per CDR3 protein, called by TCRdb with MiXCR from the 5' RACE reads. Among 250,000 to 400,000 distinct CDR3 sequences listed, approximately 14% were seen once. Sequencing was carried out using PBMCs or a T cell subset sorted from them (not recorded which). These receptors all stem from a young man who had mild COVID-19 (a few samples of this study predate the infection). Cell type and time point are not known.

The genes are TRBV5-1 and TRBJ2-3; D not resolved. Trimming took 0 bases from V and 0 from J, leaving 11 bases between them. The V gene's germline CDR1 is SGHRS and CDR2 YFSETQ. CDR3 length: 16 residues. CDR3 in DNA: TGCGCCAGCAGCTTGGCCGGCTCCTTTAGCACAGATACGCAGTATTTT. Protein product: CASSLAGSFSTDTQYF.

This clonotype occurred a few times. This chain links TRBV18 with TRBJ2-5, with 7 bases identical to TRBD2. In germline, CDR1 is KGHSH, CDR2 LQKENI. Trimming cost V 8 bases and J 5 bases; bases outside gene matches: 8. The CDR3 covers 13 residues. CDR3 DNA: TGTGCCAGCAACACCGACGGGGGGGAGACCCAGTACTTC. This codes for CASNTDGGETQYF.

This clonotype was counted at least ten times. V is TRBV7-8 and J is TRBJ2-5, with D perhaps matching TRBD2 (6 bases). Trimming cost V 1 base and J 4 bases, with 7 bases left between them. The CDR3 consists of 13 residues. From germline, CDR1 is SGHVS and CDR2 FQNEAQ. CDR3 DNA sequence: TGTGCCAGCAGCTTAGAGGAGGGAGAGACCCAGTACTTC. Its protein is CASSLEEGETQYF.

This clonotype was seen only a few times. The V gene is TRBV3-1, the J gene TRBJ1-2; D gene unclear. The germline CDR1 and CDR2 sequences are LGHDT and YNNKEL (reference sequence). This CDR3 has 12 amino acids. V lost 3 bases and J lost 10, with 12 bases in between. The CDR3 region is CASSQRVSDYTF. CDR3 coding DNA: TGTGCCAGCAGCCAGCGTGTATCGGACTACACCTTC. Supplemented by reference TRBV3-1 and TRBJ1-2, the full variable domain reads DTAVSQTPKYLVTQMGNDKSIKCEQNLGHDTMYWYKQDSKKFLKIMFSYNNKELIINETVPNRFSPKSPDKAHLNLHINSLELGDSAVYFCASSQRVSDYTFGSGTRLTVV.

This clonotype has more than one count but fewer than ten. The chain couples TRBV4-2 to TRBJ2-1; D unresolved. The CDR3 has 13 amino acids. V shed 0 bases and J shed 8 bases, with 8 bases lying between them. Per the germline V gene, CDR1 is LGHNA and CDR2 is YNFKEQ. The CDR3: CASSQDASHEQFF. As DNA, the CDR3 is TGTGCCAGCAGCCAAGATGCGTCCCATGAGCAGTTCTTC.

This chain joins TRBV5-1 and TRBJ2-1, with D possibly being TRBD2 (7 bases). V lost 0 bases, J lost 12 bases, and 16 bases lay in between. CDR3 length: 14 amino acids. Germline lookup yields CDR1 SGHRS and CDR2 YFSETQ. CDR3 in DNA: TGCGCCAGCAGCTTGGAGGGGGGGCCGGTTCGGCAGTTCTTC. It translates to CASSLEGGPVRQFF. Using reference TRBV5-1 and TRBJ2-1 for the parts outside the CDR3, the full variable domain is KAGVTQTPRYLIKTRGQQVTLSCSPISGHRSVSWYQQTPGQGLQFLFEYFSETQRNKGNFPGRFSGRQFSNSRSEMNVSTLELGDSALYLCASSLEGGPVRQFFGPGTRLTVL.

The chain joins TRBV5-1 to TRBJ1-5; 9 bases agree with TRBD1. CDR3 size: 15 residues. CDR1 and CDR2 (germline): SGHRS, YFSETQ. With V trimmed by 0 bases and J by 11 bases, 9 bases remained unmatched. The DNA for the CDR3 is TGCGCCAGCAGCTTGGGGGACAGGGCTTACGAAGCCCAGCATTTT. Translating gives CASSLGDRAYEAQHF.

The chain recombines TRBV7-2 with TRBJ2-5; tentatively, D is TRBD2 (6 bases). Trimming took 4 bases from V and 5 from J, leaving 14 bases between them. The germline V gene has CDR1 SGHTA and CDR2 FQGNSA. The CDR3 covers 14 residues. The CDR3 DNA is TGTGCCAGCAGCTCTATCGGCGGGGAGGAGACCCAGTACTTC. It translates to CASSSIGGEETQYF.

In this sample, this clonotype turned up a few times. The V call is TRBV6-6, the J call TRBJ2-5; D is possibly TRBD1 (6 bases). The V gene's germline CDR1 is MNHNY and CDR2 SVGAGI (reference sequence). CDR3 length: 14 residues. Trimming removed 2 bases at V and 2 bases at J, with 9 bases between. CDR3 region: CASSYARGQETQYF. In nucleotides, the CDR3 is TGTGCCAGCAGTTACGCTAGGGGGCAAGAGACCCAGTACTTC.

V is TRBV20-1 and J is TRBJ1-3; D not certain. The CDR3 runs 15 residues. Trimming stripped 0 bases from V and 0 bases from J, with 9 bases between. Germline V CDR1 and CDR2: DFQATT, SNEGSKA (reference sequence). The CDR3 DNA reads TGCAGTGCTAGAGATATGGACCCCTCTGGAAACACCATATATTTT. As protein: CSARDMDPSGNTIYF.

The chain couples TRBV4-1 to TRBJ2-7, with D possibly TRBD2 on 6 matching bases. Per the germline V gene, CDR1 is MGHRA and CDR2 is YSYEKL. The CDR3 contains 14 residues. Trimming removed 1 base at V and 6 bases at J, with 13 bases between. The CDR3 loop is CASSQGLGDAEQYF. DNA of the CDR3: TGCGCCAGCAGCCAAGGACTAGGTGACGCCGAGCAGTACTTC.

This clonotype was recorded at least ten times. V gene TRBV4-3 combines with J gene TRBJ1-2; D is perhaps TRBD1 (5 bases). This CDR3 has 16 residues. Germline V gene data show CDR1 as LGHNA and CDR2 as YSLEER. V dropped 0 bases and J dropped 3 bases, with 14 bases sitting between them. The CDR3 coding sequence is TGCGCCAGCAGCCAAGAATACGGTATGGGGCACTATGGCTACACCTTC. This encodes CASSQEYGMGHYGYTF.

This clonotype appeared a few times. DNA for the CDR3: TGTGCCAGCAGTTCTACAGGATACTACGAGCAGTACGTC. Its translation is CASSSTGYYEQYV. The chain links TRBV28 to TRBJ2-7; D is perhaps TRBD1 (5 bases). Germline V gene sequence: CDR1 MDHEN, CDR2 SYDVKM. The CDR3 runs 13 residues. Trimming shortened V by 4 bases and J by 3 bases, and 10 bases separated the two germline ends.

This clonotype was counted a few times. The chain joins TRBV15 to TRBJ2-6; D unclear. The V and J ends lost 5 bases and 0 bases respectively, with 8 bases between them. CDR1 is LNHNV, CDR2 YYDKDF, per germline (reference sequence). The CDR3 has 15 residues. CDR3 region: CATSQDLSGANVLTF. CDR3 nucleotides: TGTGCCACCAGCCAGGATCTCTCTGGGGCCAACGTCCTGACTTTC.

V and J are TRBV30 and TRBJ2-3, with D perhaps TRBD2 (6 bases). V was trimmed by 8 bases and J by 6 bases, leaving 21 bases between them. The CDR3 totals 14 residues. Germline CDR1 is GTSNPN and CDR2 is SVGIG (reference sequence). CDR3 nucleotide sequence: TGTGCCGGAGGGACCGGGACGAACTTCGATACGCAGTATTTT. Amino acid sequence: CAGGTGTNFDTQYF.

This clonotype showed up just a few times. The chain links TRBV5-1 to TRBJ1-5; D remains unclear. This CDR3 spans 14 amino acids. V lost 0 bases to trimming and J lost 7 bases, with 11 bases between them. Germline V CDR1 and CDR2: SGHRS, YFSETQ. The CDR3 sequence is CASSLDGVRQPQHF. The CDR3 DNA sequence: TGCGCCAGCAGCTTGGACGGGGTTAGGCAGCCCCAGCATTTT.

J is TRBJ2-3 and V is TRBV19; D is unresolved. Trimming took 5 bases from V and 4 from J, leaving 13 bases between them. CDR1 LNHDA and CDR2 SQIVND come from the germline V gene (reference sequence). The CDR3 covers 14 residues. DNA of the CDR3: TGTGCCAGTAGTCCTCGCTTCTCTTCAGATACGCAGTATTTT. Its protein product is CASSPRFSSDTQYF.

The sample holds many counts of this clonotype. The CDR3 region is CSATGGKETQYF. CDR3 DNA sequence: TGCAGCGCCACAGGGGGCAAGGAGACCCAGTACTTC. The chain is built from TRBV29-1 and TRBJ2-5, with 9 bases that match TRBD1. V shed 7 bases and J 5 bases; nucleotides not matched to a gene: 5. The CDR3 consists of 12 residues. Germline V gene lookup returns CDR1 SQVTM and CDR2 ANQGSEA.

This rearrangement joins TRBV9 to TRBJ1-2; the D gene is possibly TRBD1 (6 bases). This CDR3 contains 14 residues. V gave up 4 bases and J gave up 8 bases, with 18 bases separating them. CDR1 and CDR2 (germline): SGDLS, YYNGEE. DNA for the CDR3: TGTGCCAGCAGCTCCACCGAAACAGGGCGCGGCTACACCTTC. This codes for CASSSTETGRGYTF.

This clonotype was counted ten times or more. The chain recombines TRBV5-1 with TRBJ2-2; D tentatively reads TRBD1 or TRBD2 (6 bases each). CDR1 SGHRS and CDR2 YFSETQ come from the germline V gene. The CDR3 is 13 residues long. V was trimmed by 3 bases and J by 6 bases, leaving 9 bases between them. CDR3 sequence: CASSSGAAGELFF. CDR3 in DNA: TGCGCCAGCAGCTCGGGGGCCGCCGGGGAGCTGTTTTTT.

The rearrangement uses TRBV4-1 and TRBJ1-1, with unresolved D. The CDR3 runs 13 residues. Trimming removed 0 bases at V and 1 base at J, with 3 bases between. CDR1 is MGHRA, CDR2 YSYEKL, per germline. In nucleotides, the CDR3 is TGCGCCAGCAGCCAAGAACAGAACACTGAAGCTTTCTTT. This sequence encodes CASSQEQNTEAFF.

V and J are TRBV4-3 and TRBJ1-1, with 7 nucleotides matching TRBD1. The CDR3 is made up of 12 amino acids. Germline V CDR1 and CDR2: LGHNA, YSLEER. J gave up 8 bases and V 3 bases, and 3 bases lay outside the gene matches. The DNA of the CDR3 is TGCGCCAGCAGCCAGACAGGGAGGGAAGCTTTCTTT. Protein product: CASSQTGREAFF.

The V call is TRBV6-5, the J call TRBJ2-3, with 12 bases fitting TRBD2. This CDR3 contains 16 residues. V gave up 6 bases and J gave up 6 bases; unmatched junction bases: 10. In germline, CDR1 is MNHEY, CDR2 SVGAGI. CDR3 nucleotides: TGTGCCAGCAGGGGCGTCCTAGCGGGGGGGGGCGATACGCAGTATTTT. It encodes CASRGVLAGGGDTQYF.

This clonotype was seen a handful of times. V gene TRBV6-5 combines with J gene TRBJ1-1, with D maybe TRBD1 (5 bases). The CDR3 is 16 amino acids. V lost 2 bases, J lost 2 bases, and 15 bases lay in between. CDR1 is MNHEY, CDR2 SVGAGI, per germline. In nucleotides, the CDR3 is TGTGCCAGCAGTTACACCAGGGTGAGGACCAACACTGAAGCTTTCTTT. Translating it yields CASSYTRVRTNTEAFF.

In this sample, this clonotype turned up many times. An end of the junction differs from the germline gene, which may be a read error. The chain combines TRBV6-2 or TRBV6-3 with TRBJ2-5, with 10 bases matching TRBD1. The V gene's germline CDR1 is MNHEY and CDR2 SVGEGT. The CDR3 spans 12 residues. CDR3 coding DNA: TGTGCCAGCAGCCCCGGGGACAGGGGACTTAGCTTC. It codes for CASSPGDRGLSF.

V gene TRBV29-1 combines with J gene TRBJ2-5; 7 positions match TRBD1. CDR3 length: 15 residues. V lost 1 base to trimming and J lost 2 bases; unmatched junction nucleotides: 7. The V gene's germline CDR1 is SQVTM and CDR2 ANQGSEA. CDR3 nucleotide sequence: TGCAGCGTTGAAGCTTCCGGGACAGCACAAGAGACCCAGTACTTC. Translating it yields CSVEASGTAQETQYF.

The V gene is TRBV12-3 or TRBV12-4, the J gene TRBJ1-2, with D tentatively TRBD1 (6 bases). Trimming stripped 1 base from V and 4 bases from J, with 10 bases between. The CDR3 has 14 residues. The CDR3 DNA sequence: TGTGCCAGCAGTTTAGGGGGGCGAGTCTATGGCTACACCTTC. Amino acid sequence: CASSLGGRVYGYTF.